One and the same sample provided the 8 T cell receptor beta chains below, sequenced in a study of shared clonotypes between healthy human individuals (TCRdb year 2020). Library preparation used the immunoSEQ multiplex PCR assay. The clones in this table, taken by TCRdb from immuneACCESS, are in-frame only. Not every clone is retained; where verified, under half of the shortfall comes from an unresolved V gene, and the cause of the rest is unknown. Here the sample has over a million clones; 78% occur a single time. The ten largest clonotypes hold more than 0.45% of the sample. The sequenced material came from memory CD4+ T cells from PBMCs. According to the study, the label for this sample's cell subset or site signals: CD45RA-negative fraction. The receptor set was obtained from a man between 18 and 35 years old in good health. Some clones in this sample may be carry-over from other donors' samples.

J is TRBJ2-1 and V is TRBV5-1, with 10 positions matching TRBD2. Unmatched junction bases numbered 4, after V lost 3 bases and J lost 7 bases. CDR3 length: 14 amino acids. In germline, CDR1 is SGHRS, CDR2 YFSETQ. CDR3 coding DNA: TGCGCCAGCAGCTCGGGACTAGCGCCGAATGAGCAGTTCTTC. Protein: CASSSGLAPNEQFF.

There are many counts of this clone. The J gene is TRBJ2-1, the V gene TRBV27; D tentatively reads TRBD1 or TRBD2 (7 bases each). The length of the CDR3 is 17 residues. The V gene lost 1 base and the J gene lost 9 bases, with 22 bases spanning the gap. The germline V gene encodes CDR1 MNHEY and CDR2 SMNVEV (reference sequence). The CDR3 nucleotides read TGTGCCAGCAGTTTATTGAGGACAGGTAGGGGGGGCATTGAGCAGTTCTTC. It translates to CASSLLRTGRGGIEQFF.

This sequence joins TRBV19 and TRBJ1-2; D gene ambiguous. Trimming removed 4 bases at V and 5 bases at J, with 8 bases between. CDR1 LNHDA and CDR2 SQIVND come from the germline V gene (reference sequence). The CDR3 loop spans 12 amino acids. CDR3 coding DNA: TGTGCCAGTAGTAATATGGCATATGGCTACACCTTC. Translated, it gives CASSNMAYGYTF.

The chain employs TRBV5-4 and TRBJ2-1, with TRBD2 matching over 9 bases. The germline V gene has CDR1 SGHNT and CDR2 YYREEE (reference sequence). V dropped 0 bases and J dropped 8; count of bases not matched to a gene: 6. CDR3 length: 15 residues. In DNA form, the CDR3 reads TGTGCCAGCAGCTTGGATAGCGGGAGCTTCTATGAGCAGTTCTTC. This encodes CASSLDSGSFYEQFF.

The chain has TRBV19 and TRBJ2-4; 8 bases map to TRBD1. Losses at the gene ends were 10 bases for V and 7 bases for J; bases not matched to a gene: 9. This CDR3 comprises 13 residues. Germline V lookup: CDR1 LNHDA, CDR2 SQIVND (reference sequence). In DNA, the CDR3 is TGTGCCACAACCGGACAGGGCAGGAACATTCAGTACTTC. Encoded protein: CATTGQGRNIQYF.

CDR3 bases: TGTGCCAGCAGTGAGGTTGGTGGGGTCTGGGAGCAGTACTTC. As protein: CASSEVGGVWEQYF. The rearrangement links TRBV6-1 to TRBJ2-7; no clear D gene. There are 14 residues in the CDR3. The germline V gene has CDR1 MNHNS and CDR2 SASEGT. V lost 3 bases and J 7 bases, leaving 16 bases between the germline ends.

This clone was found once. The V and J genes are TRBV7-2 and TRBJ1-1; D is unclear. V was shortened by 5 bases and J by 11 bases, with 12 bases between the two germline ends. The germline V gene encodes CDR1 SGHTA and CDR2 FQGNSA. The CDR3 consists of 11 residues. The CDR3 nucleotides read TGTGCCAGCAGCCTTAGAGGTGGGGCTTTCTTT. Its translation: CASSLRGGAFF.

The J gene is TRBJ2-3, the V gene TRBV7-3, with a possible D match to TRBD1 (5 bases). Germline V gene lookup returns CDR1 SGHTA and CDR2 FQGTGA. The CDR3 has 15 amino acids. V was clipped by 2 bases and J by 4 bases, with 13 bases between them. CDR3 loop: CASSLSRAQADTQYF. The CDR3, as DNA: TGTGCCAGCAGCTTATCCAGGGCCCAGGCAGATACGCAGTATTTT. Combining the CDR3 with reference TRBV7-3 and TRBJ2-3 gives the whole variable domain GAGVSQTPSNKVTEKGKYVELRCDPISGHTALYWYRQSLGQGPEFLIYFQGTGAADDSGLPNDRFFAVRPEGSVSTLKIQRTERGDSAVYLCASSLSRAQADTQYFGPGTRLTVL.